The 2 T cell receptor beta chains presented below share a single source sample, sequenced in a study of T cell changes during pregnancy in multiple sclerosis. The protocol was immunoSEQ multiplex PCR, while the TCRdb copy is restricted to in-frame clones and leaves out a portion. The sample records about 98,000 clones, 92% being singletons. The sample in question was peripheral blood, obtained after pregnancy. These receptor sequences come from a female donor in good health, enrolled as a control in a pregnancy study.

This clone was counted between two and nine times. In DNA, the CDR3 is TGTGCCAGCAGGCCGCAGGGGGTCGGTCGGGATGAGCAGTTCTTC. Amino acid sequence: CASRPQGVGRDEQFF. The rearrangement links TRBV6-5 to TRBJ2-1; 7 bases agree with TRBD1. Germline V gives CDR1 MNHEY, CDR2 SVGAGI. The CDR3 loop spans 15 amino acids. V gave up 6 bases and J gave up 8 bases; unmatched junction bases: 13.

The J gene is TRBJ1-1, the V gene TRBV4-1; D is undetermined. V shed 1 base and J shed 8 bases, with 17 bases lying between them. CDR1 is MGHRA and CDR2 is YSYEKL in the germline V gene. The CDR3 loop spans 15 amino acids. CDR3 DNA: TGCGCCAGCAGCCAAGTCATTGCCCGAACAAGAGAAGCTTTCTTT. Encoded protein: CASSQVIARTREAFF.